This T cell receptor beta chain is drawn from a study of shared clonotypes between healthy human individuals. Study-level information: Per donor, CD8 memory used one plate, CD8 naive used two, CD4 memory used three and CD4 naive used three.

Study-level findings and limits: Among the subsets, naive ones generally showed larger estimated richness than memory ones. Between several donors, naive CD4 clonotypes were shared at a level of around 5.2%.

As regards this clone: The antigen remains unidentified.

The CDR3 extends over 14 amino acids. CDR1 is SQVTM and CDR2 is ANQGSEA in the germline V gene. V lost 3 bases to trimming and J lost 4 bases, with 15 bases between them. Per the original data handling: There were no quality scores in the junction-only immunoSEQ sequences, so filtering differed. Clones were read by immunoSEQ multiplex PCR, and TCRdb kept only the in-frame ones, dropping some. That table gives V, J and clone size, and the DNA gave D and trimming. The sample has roughly 1,000,000 clones, about 84% seen once; the top ten hold more than 0.5%. This clonotype originated in a man between 18 and 29 years old in good health. Some clones in this sample may be carry-over from other donors' samples. The chain recombines TRBV29-1 with TRBJ2-5; a weak D match, TRBD2 (6 bases). What was sequenced was memory CD4+ T cells from PBMCs. Regarding subset: CD45RA-negative fraction. DNA of the CDR3: TGCAGCGTTGATCGTGGAGGGTCGGGAGAGACCCAGTACTTC. Its translation: CSVDRGGSGETQYF.